This T cell receptor (beta chain) was captured in a study of blood T cell repertoires in COVID-19. In the study overall: Sources were T cells, B-cell-depleted T cells, or PBMCs; the material itself was cDNA or gDNA.

How the authors handled the data: Amplification with reference gene primers provided the estimates of nucleated cell counts. The data were produced by immunoSEQ multiplex PCR, yet TCRdb's version contains in-frame clones alone and is incomplete. D and trimming come from the DNA, and the V and J calls and clone size come from that table. The sample records about 50,000 clones, 86% being singletons. CDR3 length equals 16 residues. With V trimmed by 4 bases and J by 8 bases, 12 bases remained unmatched. Germline assignment: CDR1 SGHNT and CDR2 YYREEE (reference sequence). The TCR originated in a woman in her fifties or sixties with acute or convalescent COVID-19. Sequenced sample: peripheral blood. This chain links TRBV5-4 with TRBJ1-4; 9 positions agree with TRBD1. CDR3 in DNA: TGTGCCAGCAGCACCTCCGGGGGGACAGGGAAGGAAAAACTGTTTTTT. This gives the protein CASSTSGGTGKEKLFF.